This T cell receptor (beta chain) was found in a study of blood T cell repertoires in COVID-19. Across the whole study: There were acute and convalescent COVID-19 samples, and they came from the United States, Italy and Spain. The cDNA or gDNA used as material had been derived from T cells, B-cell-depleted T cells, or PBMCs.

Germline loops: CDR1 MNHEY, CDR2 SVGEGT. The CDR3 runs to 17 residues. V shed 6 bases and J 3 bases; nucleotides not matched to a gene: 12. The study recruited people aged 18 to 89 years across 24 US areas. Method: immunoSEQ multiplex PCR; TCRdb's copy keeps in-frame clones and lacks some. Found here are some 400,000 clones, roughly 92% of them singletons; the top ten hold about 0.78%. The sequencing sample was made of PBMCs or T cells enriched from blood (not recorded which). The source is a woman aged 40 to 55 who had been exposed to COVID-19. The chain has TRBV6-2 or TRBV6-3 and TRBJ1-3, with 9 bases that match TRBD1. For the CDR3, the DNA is TGTGCCAGCAGCGCCGGGACAGGGTGGAAATTTGGAAACACCATATATTTT. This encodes CASSAGTGWKFGNTIYF.